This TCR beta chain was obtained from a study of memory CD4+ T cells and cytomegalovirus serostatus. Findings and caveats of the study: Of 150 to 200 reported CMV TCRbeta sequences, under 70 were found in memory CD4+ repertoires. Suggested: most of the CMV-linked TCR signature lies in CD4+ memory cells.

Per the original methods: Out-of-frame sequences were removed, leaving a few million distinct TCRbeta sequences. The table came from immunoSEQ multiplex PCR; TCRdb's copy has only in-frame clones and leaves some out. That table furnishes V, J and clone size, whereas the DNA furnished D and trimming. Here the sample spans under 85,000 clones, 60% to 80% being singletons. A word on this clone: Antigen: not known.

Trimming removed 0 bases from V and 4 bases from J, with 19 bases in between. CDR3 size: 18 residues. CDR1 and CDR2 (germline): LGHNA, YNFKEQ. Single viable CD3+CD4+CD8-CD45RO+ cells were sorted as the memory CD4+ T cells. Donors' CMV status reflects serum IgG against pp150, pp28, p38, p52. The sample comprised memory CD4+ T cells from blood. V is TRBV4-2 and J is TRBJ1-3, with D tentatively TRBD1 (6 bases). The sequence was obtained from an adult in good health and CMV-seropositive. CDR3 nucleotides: TGTGCCAGCAGCCAAGATGGGGACACGGAACGAGCAGGAAACACCATATATTTT. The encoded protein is CASSQDGDTERAGNTIYF.